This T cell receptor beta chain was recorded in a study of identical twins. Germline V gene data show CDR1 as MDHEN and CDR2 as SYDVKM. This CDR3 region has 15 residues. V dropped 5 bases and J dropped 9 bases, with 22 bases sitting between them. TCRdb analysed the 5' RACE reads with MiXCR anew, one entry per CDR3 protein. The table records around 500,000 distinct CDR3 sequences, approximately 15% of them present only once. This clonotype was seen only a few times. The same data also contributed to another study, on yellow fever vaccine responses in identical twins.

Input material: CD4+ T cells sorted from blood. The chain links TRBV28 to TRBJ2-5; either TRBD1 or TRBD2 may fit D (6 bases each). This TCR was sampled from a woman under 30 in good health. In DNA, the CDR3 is TGTGCCAGCAGTCCCCCCGGGAGTCAAAAGGGGGCCCAGTACTTC. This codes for CASSPPGSQKGAQYF.